This TCR beta chain is drawn from a study of CD8 T cells in ankylosing spondylitis. Study results and caveats: Earlier studies detected some motif variants in reactive arthritis synovial fluid and blood. Made up of eight highly homologous variants, a TCR beta motif appeared characteristic of ankylosing spondylitis blood.

One entry per CDR3 protein results from TCRdb running MiXCR on the 5' RACE reads. The data contain under 200,000 distinct CDR3 sequences, around 8.9% of them singletons. This CDR3 comprises 15 residues. Trimming shortened V by 2 bases and J by 6 bases, and 15 bases separated the two germline ends. Germline V gene sequence: CDR1 WNHNN, CDR2 SYGVQD (reference sequence). A remark on this clonotype: Its antigen is unknown.

The clonotype originates from a female donor with ankylosing spondylitis or in good health (not recorded which). V gene TRBV10-1 combines with J gene TRBJ2-3, with D maybe TRBD2 (7 bases). Sequenced material: blood, either unsorted or a sorted T cell fraction (not recorded which). The CDR3 DNA sequence: TGCGCCAGCAGTGAGAACCGGGGGGCAGGCGATACGCAGTATTTT. It encodes CASSENRGAGDTQYF.